The 24 T cell receptor beta chains listed next were all sequenced from one sample in a study of memory CD4+ T cells and cytomegalovirus serostatus (dated by TCRdb to about 2019). Library construction relied on the immunoSEQ multiplex PCR assay. The table was pulled from immuneACCESS by TCRdb, which kept in-frame rearrangements only. Such tables lose some clones; where checked, under half of the loss comes from unresolved V genes, and the rest has no known cause. This sample is represented by 80,000 to 100,000 clones; about four fifths of them were singletons. The top ten constitute about 3.5% of the sample. Single viable CD3+CD4+CD8-CD45RO+ cells were sorted as memory CD4+ T cells on a FACSAria II. Sequencing was carried out using memory CD4+ T cells from blood. Receptors were obtained from an adult in good health and CMV-seropositive.

The chain carries TRBV5-6 and TRBJ1-2; possible D gene TRBD1, 5 bases. This CDR3 contains 14 residues. Germline V gene sequence: CDR1 SGHDT, CDR2 YYEEEE. Trimming stripped 0 bases from V and 9 bases from J, with 15 bases between. This chain's CDR3 is CASSLGVGGSSYTF. The CDR3 region has the DNA TGTGCCAGCAGCTTGGGGGTGGGGGGATCGAGCTACACCTTC.

There are a few counts of this clone. The chain joins TRBV7-2 to TRBJ2-2, with D perhaps being TRBD1 or TRBD2 (5 bases each). Germline V lookup: CDR1 SGHTA, CDR2 FQGNSA. Trimming took off 1 base at V and 3 bases at J, with 12 bases between the two ends. The CDR3 runs to 16 residues. This chain's CDR3 is CASSLESGTHTGELFF. CDR3 DNA sequence: TGTGCCAGCAGCTTAGAGAGTGGGACCCACACCGGGGAGCTGTTTTTT.

The rearrangement links TRBV7-9 to TRBJ1-1, with a tentative D call TRBD1 (6 bases). Germline lookup yields CDR1 SEHNR and CDR2 FQNEAQ (reference sequence). The V and J ends lost 3 bases and 4 bases respectively, with 12 bases between them. The CDR3 is 14 amino acids. The CDR3 spells CASSFLGGGTEAFF. CDR3 nucleotides: TGTGCCAGCAGCTTTCTCGGAGGGGGCACTGAAGCTTTCTTT.

The V and J genes are TRBV28 and TRBJ2-7; the D call may be TRBD1 or TRBD2 (5 bases each). V lost 4 bases to trimming and J lost 5 bases, with 9 bases between them. Looked up from germline, CDR1 is MDHEN and CDR2 is SYDVKM. The CDR3 is 12 amino acids. The CDR3 DNA follows: TGTGCCAGCAGTTGGGGACGTCACGAGCAGTACTTC. It encodes CASSWGRHEQYF.

The rearrangement joins TRBV5-1 to TRBJ2-3, with 8 bases aligning to TRBD2. Germline V gene sequence: CDR1 SGHRS, CDR2 YFSETQ. This CDR3 contains 14 residues. The ends lost 5 bases at V and 5 bases at J; junction bases unmatched: 7. CDR3 loop: CASRSGLAGDTQYF. The CDR3 DNA sequence: TGCGCCAGCAGGTCCGGGCTAGCGGGAGATACGCAGTATTTT. The entire variable domain, with the rest obtained from reference TRBV5-1 and TRBJ2-3, is as follows: KAGVTQTPRYLIKTRGQQVTLSCSPISGHRSVSWYQQTPGQGLQFLFEYFSETQRNKGNFPGRFSGRQFSNSRSEMNVSTLELGDSALYLCASRSGLAGDTQYFGPGTRLTVL.

The chain couples TRBV28 to TRBJ1-3, with D maybe TRBD1 (5 bases). V was pared by 6 bases and J by 4 bases, with 13 bases between. CDR1 is MDHEN, CDR2 SYDVKM, per germline. The CDR3 runs 14 residues. In DNA, the CDR3 is TGTGCCAGCAGATTTGGGACTAACGGAAACACCATATATTTT. Translated, it gives CASRFGTNGNTIYF.

This clone was counted a single time. The V and J genes are TRBV7-8 and TRBJ1-3, with 10 nucleotides matching TRBD1. V gave up 5 bases and J gave up 7 bases; unmatched junction bases: 5. CDR1 and CDR2 (germline): SGHVS, FQNEAQ. This CDR3 has 14 amino acids. CDR3 nucleotide sequence: TGTGCCAGCAGCCAGACAGGGGGCCTCAACACCATATATTTT. This codes for CASSQTGGLNTIYF.

The rearrangement joins TRBV20-1 to TRBJ1-2; no clear D gene. The V gene lost 5 bases and the J gene lost 7 bases, with 11 bases spanning the gap. The CDR3 loop spans 11 amino acids. The V gene's germline CDR1 is DFQATT and CDR2 SNEGSKA (reference sequence). In DNA, the CDR3 is TGCAGTGCTGGAACGCAGTTTGGCTACACCTTC. It is translated as CSAGTQFGYTF.

The chain is built from TRBV2 and TRBJ1-1, with D unresolved. The V and J ends lost 6 bases and 5 bases respectively, with 19 bases between them. Looked up from germline, CDR1 is SNHLY and CDR2 is FYNNEI. This CDR3 has 15 residues. CDR3 bases: TGTGCCAGCAGCCGAGGAAACCCCAGAGGTACTGAAGCTTTCTTT. Protein sequence: CASSRGNPRGTEAFF.

CDR3 region: CASSVDSGSYEQYF. The CDR3 coding sequence is TGTGCCAGCAGCGTAGATAGCGGGAGCTACGAGCAGTACTTC. J is TRBJ2-7 and V is TRBV9; 9 nucleotides align to TRBD2. Germline V gene data show CDR1 as SGDLS and CDR2 as YYNGEE. V lost 0 bases, J lost 3 bases, and 1 base stayed unmatched. The CDR3 loop spans 14 amino acids.

The chain carries TRBV18 and TRBJ2-1, with D possibly called TRBD1 or TRBD2 (5 bases each). Germline lookup yields CDR1 KGHSH and CDR2 LQKENI. V was cut by 3 bases and J by 6 bases, with 6 bases left in between. CDR3 length equals 12 residues. The chain's CDR3 is CASSPGPNEQFF. The CDR3 region has the DNA TGTGCCAGCTCACCGGGACCCAATGAGCAGTTCTTC.

V is TRBV7-2 and J is TRBJ2-1, with 7 bases aligning to TRBD2. Germline CDR1 and CDR2: SGHTA and FQGNSA. The CDR3 spans 16 residues. V lost 1 base, J lost 5 bases, and 8 bases stayed unmatched. The DNA for the CDR3 is TGTGCCAGCAGCTTAGGGCTAGCGGTTAGACACAATGAGCAGTTCTTC. Translating it yields CASSLGLAVRHNEQFF. Full variable domain (missing parts from reference TRBV7-2 and TRBJ2-1): GAGVSQSPSNKVTEKGKDVELRCDPISGHTALYWYRQSLGQGLEFLIYFQGNSAPDKSGLPSDRFSAERTGGSVSTLTIQRTQQEDSAVYLCASSLGLAVRHNEQFFGPGTRLTVL.

This clone has just a few counts. The chain recombines TRBV10-3 with TRBJ1-2; 9 nucleotides line up with TRBD1. V was pared by 4 bases and J by 2 bases, with 5 bases of the junction left unmatched. Germline V CDR1 and CDR2: ENHRY, SYGVKD. The CDR3 loop spans 15 amino acids. The CDR3 here is CAISGRDRDNYGYTF. DNA of the CDR3: TGTGCCATCAGTGGCCGGGACAGGGACAACTATGGCTACACCTTC.

CDR3 in amino acids: CASSFTEQETQYF. CDR3 coding DNA: TGTGCCAGCAGCTTCACGGAACAAGAGACCCAGTACTTC. This rearrangement joins TRBV11-2 to TRBJ2-5; no clear D. V lost 3 bases to trimming and J lost 2 bases, with 7 bases between them. The CDR3 totals 13 residues. In germline, CDR1 is SGHAT, CDR2 FQNNGV.

The V and J genes are TRBV6-5 and TRBJ2-7, with D unclear. The ends were cut back, 6 bases at V and 5 bases at J, with 11 bases in the middle. The CDR3 is 12 residues long. The V gene's germline CDR1 is MNHEY and CDR2 SVGAGI. CDR3: CASSRVRNEQYF. In nucleotides, the CDR3 is TGTGCCAGCAGCCGTGTCCGCAACGAGCAGTACTTC.

The rearrangement links TRBV29-1 to TRBJ2-3; perhaps TRBD2 as D (6 bases). The V end was cut by 1 base, the J end by 5 bases, with 16 bases between. Per the germline V gene, CDR1 is SQVTM and CDR2 is ANQGSEA. CDR3 size: 15 residues. CDR3 amino acids: CSVEGGAGFGDTQYF. In DNA form, the CDR3 reads TGCAGCGTTGAAGGAGGGGCGGGATTTGGAGATACGCAGTATTTT.

This clone was detected a few times. J is TRBJ1-2 and V is TRBV5-1; maybe TRBD1 (5 bases). Germline V gene data show CDR1 as SGHRS and CDR2 as YFSETQ. V was cut by 0 bases and J by 7 bases, with 22 bases left in between. There are 17 residues in the CDR3. CDR3 nucleotide sequence: TGCGCCAGCAGCTTGGGGGGGTACGAGCTGGACGGTGGTGGCTACACCTTC. It specifies CASSLGGYELDGGGYTF.

The V and J genes are TRBV7-2 and TRBJ2-5; TRBD2 matches 9 bases. The germline V gene encodes CDR1 SGHTA and CDR2 FQGNSA. The CDR3 length is 15 residues. The V and J ends lost 8 bases and 3 bases, in that order; junction bases with no gene match: 10. The CDR3 coding sequence is TGTGCCAGCGGGCGGGGGGGTACGTCCAAAGAGACCCAGTACTTC. Protein product: CASGRGGTSKETQYF.

V gene TRBV14 combines with J gene TRBJ2-4; no clear D gene. This CDR3 has 12 residues. Trimming left V 0 bases short and J 15 bases short, with 12 bases between. From germline, CDR1 is SGHDN and CDR2 FVKESK. In DNA, the CDR3 is TGTGCCAGCAGCCAAGAGCGGTCCCTTAGGTACTTC. This encodes CASSQERSLRYF. The full variable domain, in which reference TRBV14 and TRBJ2-4 provide the parts outside the CDR3, is EAGVTQFPSHSVIEKGQTVTLRCDPISGHDNLYWYRRVMGKEIKFLLHFVKESKQDESGMPNNRFLAERTGGTYSTLKVQPAELEDSGVYFCASSQERSLRYFGAGTRLSVL.

The rearrangement joins TRBV5-1 to TRBJ1-2; D unresolved. The CDR3 is made up of 12 amino acids. With 8 bases removed from V and 2 bases from J, the gap between germline ends came to 10 bases. Germline CDR1 and CDR2: SGHRS and YFSETQ. The CDR3 region has the DNA TGCGCCAGTCGACGGGAGAACTATGGCTACACCTTC. Translating it yields CASRRENYGYTF.

The genes are TRBV7-2 and TRBJ2-5, with D hard to call. V dropped 3 bases and J dropped 1 base, with 9 bases sitting between them. The CDR3 runs to 14 residues. Looked up from germline, CDR1 is SGHTA and CDR2 is FQGNSA. CDR3 protein: CASSFWGFQETQYF. The CDR3, as DNA: TGTGCCAGCAGCTTCTGGGGTTTCCAAGAGACCCAGTACTTC. The complete variable domain, with remaining parts taken from reference TRBV7-2 and TRBJ2-5, reads GAGVSQSPSNKVTEKGKDVELRCDPISGHTALYWYRQSLGQGLEFLIYFQGNSAPDKSGLPSDRFSAERTGGSVSTLTIQRTQQEDSAVYLCASSFWGFQETQYFGPGTRLLVL.

The chain's CDR3 is CASMTLGNLNQPQHF. CDR3 sequence (DNA): TGTGCCAGCATGACGCTCGGGAATTTAAATCAGCCCCAGCATTTT. The rearrangement links TRBV27 to TRBJ1-5; D unclear. Germline loops: CDR1 MNHEY, CDR2 SMNVEV (reference sequence). CDR3 length: 15 amino acids. The germline V and J ends were trimmed by 7 bases and 4 bases, with 17 bases remaining between them.

J is TRBJ1-1 and V is TRBV7-2; no clear D. V was cut by 3 bases and J by 4 bases, with 9 bases left in between. Per germline, CDR1 SGHTA and CDR2 FQGNSA. The CDR3 consists of 13 residues. CDR3 sequence reads: CASSFTTGTEAFF. The CDR3, as DNA: TGTGCCAGCAGCTTTACCACGGGCACTGAAGCTTTCTTT. The variable domain in full, completed from reference TRBV7-2 and TRBJ1-1, reads GAGVSQSPSNKVTEKGKDVELRCDPISGHTALYWYRQSLGQGLEFLIYFQGNSAPDKSGLPSDRFSAERTGGSVSTLTIQRTQQEDSAVYLCASSFTTGTEAFFGQGTRLTVV.

Of note for this clone: A junction end diverges from the germline sequence, so it may reflect a read error. The gene calls are TRBV12-5 and TRBJ2-1; D is possibly TRBD1 or TRBD2 (5 bases each). Looked up from germline, CDR1 is LGHNT and CDR2 is FRNRAP. The CDR3 runs to 18 residues. CDR3 region: CASGPGPERDPSNNEQFF. The CDR3 DNA reads TGTGCTAGTGGCCCAGGACCGGAAAGGGACCCCTCCAACAATGAGCAGTTCTTC.